This T cell receptor beta chain stems from a study of T cells in Graves' hyperthyroidism and ophthalmopathy. This clonotype has more than one count but fewer than ten. Active moderate-to-severe ophthalmopathy, Clinical Activity Score at least 3, NOSPECS at least 4, under 3 months' duration. Each diagnosis was grounded in clinical symptoms, serum thyroxine and TRAb, thyroid ultrasound, and orbital computed tomography. Fresh peripheral blood, approximately 9.1 ml, was the source of the PBMCs. RNA transcripts yielded amplified TCR beta CDR3 regions. Primed by the HTBI set, a first-round RT-PCR was run on the TCR CDR3. TCRdb reprocessed the multiplex PCR reads via MiXCR and lists one record per CDR3 protein. Of hundreds of thousands of distinct CDR3 sequences in the sample, around 22% were seen once. The receptor was isolated from a man aged 25-40 years with Graves' ophthalmopathy. What was sequenced was blood.

The CDR3 loop is CASQTIAGGSYNEQFF. As DNA, the CDR3 is TGTGCCAGCCAGACTATAGCGGGAGGCTCCTACAATGAGCAGTTCTTC. The V gene is TRBV7-2, the J gene TRBJ2-1; 10 nucleotides align to TRBD2. Trimming cost V 8 bases and J 0 bases; bases outside gene matches: 7. From germline, CDR1 is SGHTA and CDR2 FQGNSA. This CDR3 comprises 16 residues.